These T cell receptor beta chains were read from a single sample in a study of breast tumors, draining lymph nodes, adjacent tissues. One entry per CDR3 protein results from TCRdb running MiXCR on the multiplex PCR reads. Here the sample spans about 230,000 distinct CDR3 sequences, about 32% being singletons. The sequencing input was axillary lymph node tissue. The receptors originated from a female donor with breast cancer. Some clones in this sample may be carry-over from other donors' samples. The conserved cysteine and the conserved F or W are not part of the CDR3 here.

j_gene: TRBJ2-2; v_gene: TRBV24-1; CDR3aa: ATRERSAGELF
j_gene: TRBJ1-3; v_gene: TRBV5-1; CDR3aa: ASSLSGASGNTIY
j_gene: TRBJ2-7; v_gene: TRBV5-1; CDR3aa: ASSLVQTHEQY
j_gene: TRBJ2-7; v_gene: TRBV3-1; CDR3aa: ASSQWVSSYEQY
j_gene: TRBJ1-5; v_gene: TRBV4-2; CDR3aa: ASSQVVPGTHSNQPQH
j_gene: TRBJ2-1; v_gene: TRBV12-3/TRBV12-4; CDR3aa: ASRQWTSGRSNEQF
j_gene: TRBJ2-1; v_gene: TRBV20-1; CDR3aa: SASRGTDNNEQF
j_gene: TRBJ1-1; v_gene: TRBV7-2; CDR3aa: ASSLKGPPTEAF
j_gene: TRBJ1-5; v_gene: TRBV12-3/TRBV12-4; CDR3aa: ASSLSQPQH
j_gene: TRBJ2-5; v_gene: TRBV20-1; CDR3aa: SASGREGRGETQY
j_gene: TRBJ2-7; v_gene: TRBV15; CDR3aa: ATSRQGATYEQY
j_gene: TRBJ1-5; v_gene: TRBV2; CDR3aa: ASRGSGAGYSNQPQH
j_gene: TRBJ2-2; v_gene: TRBV11-3; CDR3aa: ASSLAGDTGELF
j_gene: TRBJ2-2; v_gene: TRBV12-3/TRBV12-4; CDR3aa: ASTTGGTGELF
j_gene: TRBJ2-7; v_gene: TRBV9; CDR3aa: ASSVVPSGSSYEQY
j_gene: TRBJ2-7; v_gene: TRBV12-3/TRBV12-4; CDR3aa: ASSLAGGGYEQY
j_gene: TRBJ1-2; v_gene: TRBV6-6; CDR3aa: ASSYSSRGGYT
j_gene: TRBJ2-5; v_gene: TRBV7-8; CDR3aa: ASRQGQGQETQY
j_gene: TRBJ2-2; v_gene: TRBV11-3; CDR3aa: ASSFLSSGELF
j_gene: TRBJ2-1; v_gene: TRBV6-2/TRBV6-3; CDR3aa: ASSGLSWREYEQF
j_gene: TRBJ2-3; v_gene: TRBV6-5; CDR3aa: ASSRRTTLDTDTQY
j_gene: TRBJ2-1; v_gene: TRBV5-1; CDR3aa: ASSFGQEEQF
j_gene: TRBJ2-7; v_gene: TRBV2; CDR3aa: ASAGLRRDEQY
j_gene: TRBJ2-1; v_gene: TRBV6-2/TRBV6-3; CDR3aa: ASLPAGRNNEQF
j_gene: TRBJ1-2; v_gene: TRBV19; CDR3aa: ASSPPGTSASGGYT